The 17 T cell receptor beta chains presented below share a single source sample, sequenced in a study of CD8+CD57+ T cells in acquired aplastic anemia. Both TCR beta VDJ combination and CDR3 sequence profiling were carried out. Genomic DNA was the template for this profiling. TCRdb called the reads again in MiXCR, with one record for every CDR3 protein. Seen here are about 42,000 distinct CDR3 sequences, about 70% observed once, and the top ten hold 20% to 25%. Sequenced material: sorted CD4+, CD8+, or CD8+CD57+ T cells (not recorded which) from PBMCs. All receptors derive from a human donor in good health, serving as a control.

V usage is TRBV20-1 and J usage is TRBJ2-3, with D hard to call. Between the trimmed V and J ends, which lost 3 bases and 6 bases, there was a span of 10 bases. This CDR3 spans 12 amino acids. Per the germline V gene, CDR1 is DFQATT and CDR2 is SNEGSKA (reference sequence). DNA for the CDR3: TGCAGTGCTAGCCGGTTCTTGGATACGCAGTATTTT. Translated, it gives CSASRFLDTQYF.

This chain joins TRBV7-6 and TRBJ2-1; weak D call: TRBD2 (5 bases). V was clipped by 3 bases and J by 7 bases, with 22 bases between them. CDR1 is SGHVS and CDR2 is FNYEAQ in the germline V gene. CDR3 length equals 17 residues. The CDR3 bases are TGTGCCAGCAGCTTGGACTCTCTTACGACCCAGTGGAATGAGCAGTTCTTC. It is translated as CASSLDSLTTQWNEQFF. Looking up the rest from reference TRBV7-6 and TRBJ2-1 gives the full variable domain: GAGVSQSPRYKVTKRGQDVALRCDPISGHVSLYWYRQALGQGPEFLTYFNYEAQQDKSGLPNDRFSAERPEGSISTLTIQRTEQRDSAMYRCASSLDSLTTQWNEQFFGPGTRLTVL.

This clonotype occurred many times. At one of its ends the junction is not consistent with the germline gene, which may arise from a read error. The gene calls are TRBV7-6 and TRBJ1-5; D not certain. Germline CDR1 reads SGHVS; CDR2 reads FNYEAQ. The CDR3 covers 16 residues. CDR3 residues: CASSLEGRYSDQPQHF. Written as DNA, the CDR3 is TGTGCCAGCAGCTTAGAGGGCAGATATAGCGATCAGCCCCAGCATTTT.

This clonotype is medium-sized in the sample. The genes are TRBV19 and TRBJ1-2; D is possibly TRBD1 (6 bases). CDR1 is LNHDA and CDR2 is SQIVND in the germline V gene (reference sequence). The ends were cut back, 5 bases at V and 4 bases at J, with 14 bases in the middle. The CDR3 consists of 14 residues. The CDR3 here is CASSASGVGYGYTF. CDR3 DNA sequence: TGTGCCAGTAGTGCGTCAGGGGTCGGCTATGGCTACACCTTC. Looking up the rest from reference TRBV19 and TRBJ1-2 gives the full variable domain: DGGITQSPKYLFRKEGQNVTLSCEQNLNHDAMYWYRQDPGQGLRLIYYSQIVNDFQKGDIAEGYSVSREKKESFPLTVTSAQKNPTAFYLCASSASGVGYGYTFGSGTRLTVV.

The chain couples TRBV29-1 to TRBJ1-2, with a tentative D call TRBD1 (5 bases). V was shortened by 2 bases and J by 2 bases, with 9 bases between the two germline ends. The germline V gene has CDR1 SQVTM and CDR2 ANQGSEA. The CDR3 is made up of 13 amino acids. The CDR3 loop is CSVERQNNYGYTF. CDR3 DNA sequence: TGCAGCGTTGAACGACAGAACAACTATGGCTACACCTTC.

The DNA of the CDR3 is TGTGCCAGCAGCAACAGAGACAGGAACCAACCCCTCCACTTT. Translating gives CASSNRDRNQPLHF. The rearrangement links TRBV7-2 to TRBJ1-6, with D possibly TRBD1 on 6 matching bases. Looked up from germline, CDR1 is SGHTA and CDR2 is FQGNSA. V was pared by 5 bases and J by 12 bases, with 17 bases between. The CDR3 is 14 residues long. Together with reference TRBV7-2 and TRBJ1-6, the CDR3 gives the full variable domain: GAGVSQSPSNKVTEKGKDVELRCDPISGHTALYWYRQSLGQGLEFLIYFQGNSAPDKSGLPSDRFSAERTGGSVSTLTIQRTQQEDSAVYLCASSNRDRNQPLHFGNGTRLTVT.

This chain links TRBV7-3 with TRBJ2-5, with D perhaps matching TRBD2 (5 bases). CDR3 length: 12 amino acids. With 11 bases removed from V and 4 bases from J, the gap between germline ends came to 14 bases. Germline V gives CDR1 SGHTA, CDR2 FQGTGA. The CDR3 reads CALGTGRETQYF. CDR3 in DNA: TGTGCCCTTGGTACTGGGAGAGAGACCCAGTACTTC.

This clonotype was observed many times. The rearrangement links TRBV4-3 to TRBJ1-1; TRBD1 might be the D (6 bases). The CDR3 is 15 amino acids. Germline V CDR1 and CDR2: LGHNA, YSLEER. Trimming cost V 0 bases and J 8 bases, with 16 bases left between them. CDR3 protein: CASSQDPGQTREAFF. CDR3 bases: TGCGCCAGCAGCCAAGACCCCGGACAGACGCGGGAAGCTTTCTTT.

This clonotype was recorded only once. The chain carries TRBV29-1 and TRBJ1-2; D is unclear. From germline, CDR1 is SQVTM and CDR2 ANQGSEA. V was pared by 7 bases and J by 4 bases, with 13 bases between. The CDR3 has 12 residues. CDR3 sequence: CSDVHLLYGYTF. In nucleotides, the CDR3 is TGCAGCGATGTACACCTGCTCTATGGCTACACCTTC.

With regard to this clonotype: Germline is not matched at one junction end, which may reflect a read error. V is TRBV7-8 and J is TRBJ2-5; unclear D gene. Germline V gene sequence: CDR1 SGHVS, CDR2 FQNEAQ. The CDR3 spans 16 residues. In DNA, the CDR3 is TGTGCCGGCAGCTTAGTGCGGTGGCTTAGGCCAGAGACCCAGTACTTC. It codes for CAGSLVRWLRPETQYF.

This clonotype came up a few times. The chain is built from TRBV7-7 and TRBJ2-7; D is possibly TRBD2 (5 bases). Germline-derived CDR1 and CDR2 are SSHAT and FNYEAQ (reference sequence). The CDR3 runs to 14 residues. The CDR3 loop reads CPSSPSVSAYEQYF. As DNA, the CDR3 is TGTCCTAGCAGCCCGAGTGTCTCGGCCTACGAGCAGTACTTC.

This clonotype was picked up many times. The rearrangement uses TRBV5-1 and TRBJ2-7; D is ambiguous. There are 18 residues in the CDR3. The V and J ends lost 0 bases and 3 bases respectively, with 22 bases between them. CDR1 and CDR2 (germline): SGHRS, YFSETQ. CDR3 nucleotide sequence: TGCGCCAGCAGCTTGGCCACCCCGGGTCTTAGGCTGGACTACGAGCAGTACTTC. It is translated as CASSLATPGLRLDYEQYF.

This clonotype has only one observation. The CDR3 reads CSAGGMSPLAGAREQFF. CDR3 sequence (DNA): TGCAGTGCTGGAGGGATGAGCCCCCTAGCGGGGGCGCGCGAGCAGTTCTTC. V is TRBV20-1 and J is TRBJ2-1, with 10 bases lining up with TRBD2. The CDR3 spans 17 residues. The trim removed 5 bases at V and 10 bases at J, leaving 20 bases unmatched. The germline V gene has CDR1 DFQATT and CDR2 SNEGSKA (reference sequence).

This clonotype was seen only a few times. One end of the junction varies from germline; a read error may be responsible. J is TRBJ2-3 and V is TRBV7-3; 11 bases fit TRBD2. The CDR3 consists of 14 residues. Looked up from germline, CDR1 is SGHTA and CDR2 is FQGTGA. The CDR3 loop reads CAGSLAGGADTQYF. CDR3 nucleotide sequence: TGTGCCGGCAGCTTAGCGGGGGGGGCAGATACGCAGTATTTT.

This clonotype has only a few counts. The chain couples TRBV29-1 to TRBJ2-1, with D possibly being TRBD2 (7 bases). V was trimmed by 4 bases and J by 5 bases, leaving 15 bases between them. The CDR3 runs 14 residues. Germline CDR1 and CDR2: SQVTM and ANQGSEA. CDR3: CSVGAGAPNNEQFF. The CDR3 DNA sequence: TGCAGCGTTGGGGCGGGGGCCCCTAACAATGAGCAGTTCTTC.

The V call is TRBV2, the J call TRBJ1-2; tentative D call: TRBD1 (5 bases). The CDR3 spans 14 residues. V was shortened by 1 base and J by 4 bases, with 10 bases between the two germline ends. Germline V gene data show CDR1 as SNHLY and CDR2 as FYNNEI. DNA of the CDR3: TGTGCCAGCAGTGAAGATTTGGGGGGCTATGGCTACACCTTC. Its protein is CASSEDLGGYGYTF.

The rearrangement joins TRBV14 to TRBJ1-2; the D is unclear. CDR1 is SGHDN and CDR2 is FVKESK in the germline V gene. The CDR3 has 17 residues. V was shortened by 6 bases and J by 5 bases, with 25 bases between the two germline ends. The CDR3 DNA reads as TGTGCCAGCAGTCCGGGCCCTGGAACCCCCGGCCTATATGGCTACACCTTC. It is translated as CASSPGPGTPGLYGYTF.